These 18 T cell receptor beta chains share one sample of origin, sequenced in a study of shared clonotypes between healthy human individuals. Selected positively for CCR7 and CD45RO-negative, naive CD8 cells excluded terminally differentiated effector memory CD45RA+ cells. The protocol was immunoSEQ multiplex PCR, while the TCRdb copy is restricted to in-frame clones and leaves out a portion. The sample holds about 870,000 clones, 80% to 95% seen once. Specimen: naive CD8+ T cells sorted from blood. The receptors here all came from a man aged 30 to 45 in good health.

The CDR3, as DNA: TGCGCCAGCAGTGAGGGGGGGAACACTGAAGCTTTCTTT. Its translation is CASSEGGNTEAFF. V is TRBV10-1 and J is TRBJ1-1; tentative D call: TRBD1 (5 bases). This CDR3 contains 13 residues. The ends were cut back, 2 bases at V and 1 base at J, with 5 bases in the middle. From germline, CDR1 is WNHNN and CDR2 SYGVQD (reference sequence).

This sequence joins TRBV7-3 and TRBJ2-1, with TRBD2 matching over 12 bases. V shed 2 bases, J shed 7 bases, and the junction held 6 bases outside the gene matches. The CDR3 has 16 residues. CDR1 and CDR2 from the germline V gene are SGHTA and FQGTGA. The DNA for the CDR3 is TGTGCCAGCAGCTTAGGACTAGCGGGATCGGCGAATGAGCAGTTCTTC. Translation gives CASSLGLAGSANEQFF.

The chain links TRBV13 to TRBJ2-7; 7 positions agree with TRBD1. The CDR3 is made up of 15 amino acids. V was clipped by 1 base and J by 3 bases; unmatched bases: 6. The germline V gene encodes CDR1 PRHDT and CDR2 FYEKMQ (reference sequence). The CDR3 spells CASSLDAGGNYEQYF. CDR3 sequence (DNA): TGTGCCAGCAGCTTAGATGCAGGGGGAAACTACGAGCAGTACTTC.

The chain has TRBV27 and TRBJ1-5; 7 nucleotides agree with TRBD1. The ends lost 5 bases at V and 0 bases at J; junction bases unmatched: 1. The CDR3 spans 14 residues. Germline-derived CDR1 and CDR2 are MNHEY and SMNVEV (reference sequence). CDR3 sequence (DNA): TGTGCCAGCAGTCAGGGGGATAGCAATCAGCCCCAGCATTTT. It is translated as CASSQGDSNQPQHF.

The rearrangement joins TRBV9 to TRBJ2-2; D may be TRBD2 (6 bases). Germline loops: CDR1 SGDLS, CDR2 YYNGEE. The CDR3 loop spans 19 amino acids. V was cut by 0 bases and J by 1 base, with 19 bases left in between. The CDR3 DNA reads TGTGCCAGCAGCGTAGGGGCCATGGTAGCGGAGAAGAACACCGGGGAGCTGTTTTTT. The encoded protein is CASSVGAMVAEKNTGELFF. Drawing the rest from reference TRBV9 and TRBJ2-2, the complete variable domain is DSGVTQTPKHLITATGQRVTLRCSPRSGDLSVYWYQQSLDQGLQFLIQYYNGEERAKGNILERFSAQQFPDLHSELNLSSLELGDSALYFCASSVGAMVAEKNTGELFFGEGSRLTVL.

The CDR3 loop reads CASSPTPHPPAIGNEQFF. Here the CDR3 DNA reads TGTGCCAGCAGCCCAACACCCCACCCCCCAGCTATAGGCAATGAGCAGTTCTTC. The rearrangement uses TRBV27 and TRBJ2-1, with D unresolved. The CDR3 loop spans 18 amino acids. V lost 6 bases, J lost 6 bases, and 27 bases lay in between. Germline V lookup: CDR1 MNHEY, CDR2 SMNVEV (reference sequence).

The V and J genes are TRBV7-8 and TRBJ2-1; TRBD1 might be the D (6 bases). Per germline, CDR1 SGHVS and CDR2 FQNEAQ. Trimming cost V 0 bases and J 9 bases, with 12 bases left between them. The CDR3 runs to 14 residues. The CDR3 nucleotides are TGTGCCAGCAGCTTAGCAATGGGGGCGAGTGAGCAGTTCTTC. Encoded protein: CASSLAMGASEQFF.

This rearrangement joins TRBV2 to TRBJ1-4, with D uncertain. Germline V gives CDR1 SNHLY, CDR2 FYNNEI. The CDR3 runs 15 residues. V lost 3 bases and J 7 bases, leaving 15 bases between the germline ends. The CDR3 DNA reads TGTGCCAGCAGTGAGACGGCGACTCGGTCTGAAAAACTGTTTTTT. Translation: CASSETATRSEKLFF.

The CDR3 is CASSENLNLYEQYF. CDR3 coding DNA: TGTGCCAGCAGCGAGAATTTAAACCTCTACGAGCAGTACTTC. The gene calls are TRBV7-2 and TRBJ2-7; D unclear. The CDR3 has 14 amino acids. Germline V CDR1 and CDR2: SGHTA, FQGNSA. Deletions cut 5 bases from V and 3 bases from J, with 14 bases between. Using reference TRBV7-2 and TRBJ2-7 for the parts outside the CDR3, the full variable domain is GAGVSQSPSNKVTEKGKDVELRCDPISGHTALYWYRQSLGQGLEFLIYFQGNSAPDKSGLPSDRFSAERTGGSVSTLTIQRTQQEDSAVYLCASSENLNLYEQYFGPGTRLTVT.

This chain joins TRBV11-2 and TRBJ2-2; D call uncertain. Trimming took 5 bases from V and 7 from J, leaving 8 bases between them. The germline V gene encodes CDR1 SGHAT and CDR2 FQNNGV. The CDR3 consists of 12 residues. The chain's CDR3 is CASSRRIGELFF. DNA for the CDR3: TGTGCCAGCAGCAGGCGGATCGGGGAGCTGTTTTTT.

The rearrangement uses TRBV7-8 and TRBJ2-1; 7 bases map to TRBD1. Germline V lookup: CDR1 SGHVS, CDR2 FQNEAQ. With 6 bases clipped from V and 10 bases from J, the junction kept 6 bases outside the gene matches. This CDR3 contains 12 residues. Here the CDR3 DNA reads TGTGCCAGCAGGCAGACAGGGTCCGAGCAGTTCTTC. Its protein is CASRQTGSEQFF.

In its sample, this clone was seen once. J is TRBJ1-1 and V is TRBV4-1; possible D gene TRBD1, 5 bases. Deletions cut 3 bases from V and 1 base from J, with 12 bases between. This CDR3 has 15 residues. CDR1 and CDR2 (germline): MGHRA, YSYEKL. CDR3 bases: TGCGCCAGCAGCCACCCGGGAGGACAGAACACTGAAGCTTTCTTT. This encodes CASSHPGGQNTEAFF.

V usage is TRBV28 and J usage is TRBJ2-5; D assignment may be TRBD1 or TRBD2 (5 bases each). The CDR3 has 17 residues. Germline V lookup: CDR1 MDHEN, CDR2 SYDVKM. V was trimmed by 5 bases and J by 2 bases, leaving 21 bases between them. This CDR3 reads CASSGDQMLAPQETQYF. As DNA, the CDR3 is TGTGCCAGCAGTGGGGACCAAATGTTAGCGCCTCAAGAGACCCAGTACTTC.

This clone has a single count. This chain links TRBV27 with TRBJ2-7; D is perhaps TRBD1 (6 bases). Germline CDR1 MNHEY, CDR2 SMNVEV (reference sequence). V lost 4 bases and J 3 bases, leaving 13 bases between the germline ends. The CDR3 totals 14 residues. The CDR3 protein is CASSSYGTHYEQYF. The CDR3, as DNA: TGTGCCAGCAGTTCATATGGGACACACTACGAGCAGTACTTC.

CDR3 DNA: TGTGCCAGCAGTGAAGGCCAGTATAGCAATCAGCCCCAGCATTTT. Encoded protein: CASSEGQYSNQPQHF. The rearrangement joins TRBV6-1 to TRBJ1-5; no reliable D call. The CDR3 extends over 15 amino acids. From germline, CDR1 is MNHNS and CDR2 SASEGT. The V gene lost 1 base and the J gene lost 0 bases, with 7 bases spanning the gap.

This chain connects TRBV27 to TRBJ2-1, with D hard to call. The CDR3 is 13 residues long. V lost 2 bases and J 7 bases, leaving 9 bases between the germline ends. The germline CDR1 and CDR2 sequences are MNHEY and SMNVEV (reference sequence). Written as DNA, the CDR3 is TGTGCCAGCAGTTTAGACCTTCGGAATGAGCAGTTCTTC. Amino acids: CASSLDLRNEQFF.

This chain connects TRBV7-9 to TRBJ2-3; D might be TRBD1 or TRBD2, each matching 5 bases. Trimming took off 5 bases at V and 6 bases at J, with 12 bases between the two ends. Germline values: CDR1 SEHNR, CDR2 FQNEAQ (reference sequence). This CDR3 region has 13 residues. CDR3 bases: TGTGCCAGCAGCGCGCAGGGCGGGGATACGCAGTATTTT. Its protein product is CASSAQGGDTQYF.

The rearrangement joins TRBV4-3 to TRBJ2-2; tentatively, D is TRBD1 or TRBD2 (5 bases each). The germline gives CDR1 LGHNA, CDR2 YSLEER. Trimming left V 0 bases short and J 3 bases short, with 8 bases between. The CDR3 is 15 residues long. CDR3 loop: CASSQDGGDTGELFF. In DNA form, the CDR3 reads TGCGCCAGCAGCCAAGATGGGGGTGACACCGGGGAGCTGTTTTTT.